This T cell receptor beta chain was recorded in a study of cytomegalovirus exposure and HLA in healthy donors. This clone was picked up a small number of times. The PCR was carried out with 60 Vbeta primers and 13 Jbeta primers. Profiling relied on immunoSEQ multiplex PCR, and the TCRdb table lists in-frame clones only, not all of them. The table shows some 130,000 clones, with 60% to 85% occurring only once. CDR3 size: 14 residues. Per the germline V gene, CDR1 is SEHNR and CDR2 is FQNEAQ (reference sequence). V lost 1 base and J 5 bases, leaving 11 bases between the germline ends. As for the donors, each was a healthy bone marrow donor.

The chain combines TRBV7-9 with TRBJ1-1, with D possibly TRBD1 on 6 matching bases. The source is a man between 18 and 29 years old in good health and CMV-seronegative. The sequencing input was PBMCs. DNA of the CDR3: TGTGCCAGCAGCTTAGAAGGGGGGGTTACTGAAGCTTTCTTT. Amino acid sequence: CASSLEGGVTEAFF.